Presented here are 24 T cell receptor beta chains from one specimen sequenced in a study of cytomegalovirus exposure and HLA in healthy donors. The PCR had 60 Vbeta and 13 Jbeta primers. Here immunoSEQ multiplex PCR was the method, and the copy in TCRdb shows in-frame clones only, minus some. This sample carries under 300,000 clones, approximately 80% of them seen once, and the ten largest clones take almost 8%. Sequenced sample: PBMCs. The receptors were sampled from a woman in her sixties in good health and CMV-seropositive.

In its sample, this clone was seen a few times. CDR3 sequence reads: CASKDNSYEQYF. In DNA, the CDR3 is TGTGCCAGCAAGGACAATTCATACGAGCAGTACTTC. The V call is TRBV28, the J call TRBJ2-7, with a tentative D call TRBD1 (5 bases). Germline CDR1 reads MDHEN; CDR2 reads SYDVKM. The CDR3 is made up of 12 amino acids. Trimming cost V 7 bases and J 4 bases, with 11 bases left between them.

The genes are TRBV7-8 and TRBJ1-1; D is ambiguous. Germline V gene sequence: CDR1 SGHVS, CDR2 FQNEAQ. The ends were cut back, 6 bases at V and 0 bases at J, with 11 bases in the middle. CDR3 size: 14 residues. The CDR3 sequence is CASSFEGLNTEAFF. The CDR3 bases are TGTGCCAGCAGTTTCGAGGGTTTGAACACTGAAGCTTTCTTT.

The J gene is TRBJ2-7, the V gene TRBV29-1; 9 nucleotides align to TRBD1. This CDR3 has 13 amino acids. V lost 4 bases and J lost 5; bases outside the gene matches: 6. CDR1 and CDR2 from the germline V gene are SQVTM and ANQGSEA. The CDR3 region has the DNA TGCAGCGTTGCCCCGACAGGGGGAAACGAGCAGTACTTC. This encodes CSVAPTGGNEQYF.

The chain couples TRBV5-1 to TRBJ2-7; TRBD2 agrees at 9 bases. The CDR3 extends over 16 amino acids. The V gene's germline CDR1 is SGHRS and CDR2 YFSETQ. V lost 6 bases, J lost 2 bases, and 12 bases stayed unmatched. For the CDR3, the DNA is TGCGCCAGCACAGGTTCGGGGCTAGCGGGGACCTACGAGCAGTACTTC. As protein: CASTGSGLAGTYEQYF.

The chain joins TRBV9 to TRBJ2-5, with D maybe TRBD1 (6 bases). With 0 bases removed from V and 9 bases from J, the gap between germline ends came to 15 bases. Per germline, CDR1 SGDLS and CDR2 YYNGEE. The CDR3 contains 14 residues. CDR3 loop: CASSVDFQGTAQYF. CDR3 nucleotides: TGTGCCAGCAGCGTAGATTTCCAGGGGACGGCCCAGTACTTC. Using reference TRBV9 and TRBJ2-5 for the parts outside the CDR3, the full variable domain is DSGVTQTPKHLITATGQRVTLRCSPRSGDLSVYWYQQSLDQGLQFLIQYYNGEERAKGNILERFSAQQFPDLHSELNLSSLELGDSALYFCASSVDFQGTAQYFGPGTRLLVL.

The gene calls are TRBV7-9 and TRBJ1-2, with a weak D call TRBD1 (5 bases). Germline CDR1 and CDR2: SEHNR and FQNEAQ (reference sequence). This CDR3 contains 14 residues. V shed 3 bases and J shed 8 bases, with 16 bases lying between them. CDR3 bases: TGTGCCAGCAGCTTTGCAGGGATTCTTAGGGGCTACACCTTC. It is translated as CASSFAGILRGYTF.

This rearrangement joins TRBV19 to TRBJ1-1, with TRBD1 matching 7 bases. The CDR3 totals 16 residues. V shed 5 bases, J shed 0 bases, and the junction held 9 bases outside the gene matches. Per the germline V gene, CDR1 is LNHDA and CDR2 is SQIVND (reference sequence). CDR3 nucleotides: TGTGCCAGTAGTGACGGACAGGCCCCTATGAACACTGAAGCTTTCTTT. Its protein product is CASSDGQAPMNTEAFF.

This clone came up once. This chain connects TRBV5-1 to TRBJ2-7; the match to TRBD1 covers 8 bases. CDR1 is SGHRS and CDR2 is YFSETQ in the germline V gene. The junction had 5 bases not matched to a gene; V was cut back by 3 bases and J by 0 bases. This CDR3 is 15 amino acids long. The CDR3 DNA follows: TGCGCCAGCAGCTCTTCGACAGGGGCCTCCTACGAGCAGTACTTC. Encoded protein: CASSSSTGASYEQYF.

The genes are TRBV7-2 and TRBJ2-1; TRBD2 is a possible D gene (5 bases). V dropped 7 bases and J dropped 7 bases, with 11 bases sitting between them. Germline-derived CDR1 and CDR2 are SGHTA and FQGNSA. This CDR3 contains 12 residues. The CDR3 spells CASTTGGNEQFF. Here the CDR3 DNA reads TGTGCCAGCACCACGGGCGGGAATGAGCAGTTCTTC. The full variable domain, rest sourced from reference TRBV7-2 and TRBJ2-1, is GAGVSQSPSNKVTEKGKDVELRCDPISGHTALYWYRQSLGQGLEFLIYFQGNSAPDKSGLPSDRFSAERTGGSVSTLTIQRTQQEDSAVYLCASTTGGNEQFFGPGTRLTVL.

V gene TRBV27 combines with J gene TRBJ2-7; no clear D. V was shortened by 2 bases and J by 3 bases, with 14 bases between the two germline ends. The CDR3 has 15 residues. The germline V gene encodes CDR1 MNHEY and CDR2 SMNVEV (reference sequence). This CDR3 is CASSLSSDFYYEQYF. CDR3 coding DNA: TGTGCCAGCAGTTTAAGTTCAGACTTTTACTACGAGCAGTACTTC.

The CDR3 region is CASRVSGRANNEQFF. Written as DNA, the CDR3 is TGTGCCAGCAGGGTTAGCGGGAGGGCGAACAATGAGCAGTTCTTC. The V call is TRBV6-6, the J call TRBJ2-1, with 11 bases matching TRBD2. The CDR3 is made up of 15 amino acids. Germline V lookup: CDR1 MNHNY, CDR2 SVGAGI (reference sequence). The J segment lost 5 bases and the V segment lost 6 bases, leaving 6 bases of the junction unmatched.

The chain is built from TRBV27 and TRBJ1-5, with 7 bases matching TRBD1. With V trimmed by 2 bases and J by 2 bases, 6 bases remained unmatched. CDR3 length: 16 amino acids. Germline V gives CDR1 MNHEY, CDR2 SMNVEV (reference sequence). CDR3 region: CASSLGTDTGNQPQHF. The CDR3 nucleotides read TGTGCCAGCAGTTTAGGGACAGACACTGGCAATCAGCCCCAGCATTTT.

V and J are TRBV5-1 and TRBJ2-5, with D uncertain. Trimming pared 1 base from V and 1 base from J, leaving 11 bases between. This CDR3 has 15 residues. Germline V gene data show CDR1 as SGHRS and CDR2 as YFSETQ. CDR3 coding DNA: TGCGCCAGCAGCTTGCAACAGATCCCCCAAGAGACCCAGTACTTC. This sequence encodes CASSLQQIPQETQYF. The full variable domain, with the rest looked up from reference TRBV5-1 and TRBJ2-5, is KAGVTQTPRYLIKTRGQQVTLSCSPISGHRSVSWYQQTPGQGLQFLFEYFSETQRNKGNFPGRFSGRQFSNSRSEMNVSTLELGDSALYLCASSLQQIPQETQYFGPGTRLLVL.

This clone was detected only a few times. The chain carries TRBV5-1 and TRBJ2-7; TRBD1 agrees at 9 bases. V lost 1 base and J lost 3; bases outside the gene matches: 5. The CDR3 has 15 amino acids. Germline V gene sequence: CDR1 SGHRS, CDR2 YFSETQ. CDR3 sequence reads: CASSLYGTGIYEQYF. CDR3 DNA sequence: TGCGCCAGCAGCTTGTACGGGACAGGGATCTACGAGCAGTACTTC. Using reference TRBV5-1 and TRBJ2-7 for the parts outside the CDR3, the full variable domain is KAGVTQTPRYLIKTRGQQVTLSCSPISGHRSVSWYQQTPGQGLQFLFEYFSETQRNKGNFPGRFSGRQFSNSRSEMNVSTLELGDSALYLCASSLYGTGIYEQYFGPGTRLTVT.

This CDR3 reads CASTHLGGQGLDGYTF. The CDR3 bases are TGCGCCAGCACCCATCTTGGGGGACAGGGCCTAGATGGCTACACCTTC. The chain employs TRBV4-1 and TRBJ1-2; 9 nucleotides agree with TRBD1. The V gene end was trimmed by 7 bases and the J gene end by 6 bases; junction bases not matched to a gene: 15. The CDR3 is 16 residues long. The V gene's germline CDR1 is MGHRA and CDR2 YSYEKL.

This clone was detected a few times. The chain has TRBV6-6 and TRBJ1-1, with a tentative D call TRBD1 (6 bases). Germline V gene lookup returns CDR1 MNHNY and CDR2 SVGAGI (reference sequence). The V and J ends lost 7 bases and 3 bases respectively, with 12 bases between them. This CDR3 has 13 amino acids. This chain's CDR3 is CASTQQGDTEAFF. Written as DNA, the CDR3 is TGTGCCAGCACCCAACAGGGAGACACTGAAGCTTTCTTT.

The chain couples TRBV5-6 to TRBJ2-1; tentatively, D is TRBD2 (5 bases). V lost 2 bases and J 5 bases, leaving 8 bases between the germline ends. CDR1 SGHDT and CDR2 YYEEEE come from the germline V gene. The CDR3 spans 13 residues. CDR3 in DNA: TGTGCCAGCAGCTTTACTAGACACAATGAGCAGTTCTTC. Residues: CASSFTRHNEQFF. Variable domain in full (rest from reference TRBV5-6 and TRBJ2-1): DAGVTQSPTHLIKTRGQQVTLRCSPKSGHDTVSWYQQALGQGPQFIFQYYEEEERQRGNFPDRFSGHQFPNYSSELNVNALLLGDSALYLCASSFTRHNEQFFGPGTRLTVL.

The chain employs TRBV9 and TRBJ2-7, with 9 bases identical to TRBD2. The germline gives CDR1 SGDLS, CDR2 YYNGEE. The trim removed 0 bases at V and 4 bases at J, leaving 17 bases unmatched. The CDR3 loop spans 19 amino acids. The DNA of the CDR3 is TGTGCCAGCAGCGTAGACCAAAACGCGGGCGGGAGGGCCATTTACGAGCAGTACTTC. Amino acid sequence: CASSVDQNAGGRAIYEQYF.

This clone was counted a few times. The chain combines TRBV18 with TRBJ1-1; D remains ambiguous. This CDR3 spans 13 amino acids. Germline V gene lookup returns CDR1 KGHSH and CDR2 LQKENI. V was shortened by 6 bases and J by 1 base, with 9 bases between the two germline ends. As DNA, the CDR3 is TGTGCCAGCTCCCGAACATCGAACACTGAAGCTTTCTTT. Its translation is CASSRTSNTEAFF. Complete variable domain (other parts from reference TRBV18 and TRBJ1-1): NAGVMQNPRHLVRRRGQEARLRCSPMKGHSHVYWYRQLPEEGLKFMVYLQKENIIDESGMPKERFSAEFPKEGPSILRIQQVVRGDSAAYFCASSRTSNTEAFFGQGTRLTVV.

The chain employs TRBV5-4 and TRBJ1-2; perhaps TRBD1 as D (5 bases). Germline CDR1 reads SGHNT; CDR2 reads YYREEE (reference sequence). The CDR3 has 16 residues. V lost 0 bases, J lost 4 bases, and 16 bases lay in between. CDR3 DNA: TGTGCCAGCAGCTTGGGGACGCTCTCGGACACCTATGGCTACACCTTC. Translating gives CASSLGTLSDTYGYTF.

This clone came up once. CDR3 amino acids: CASNEVPMNTGELFF. CDR3 nucleotide sequence: TGTGCCAGCAATGAGGTTCCGATGAACACCGGGGAGCTGTTTTTT. The chain is built from TRBV27 and TRBJ2-2; D unresolved. CDR3 length equals 15 residues. V was shortened by 7 bases and J by 1 base, with 13 bases between the two germline ends. Germline CDR1 MNHEY, CDR2 SMNVEV (reference sequence).

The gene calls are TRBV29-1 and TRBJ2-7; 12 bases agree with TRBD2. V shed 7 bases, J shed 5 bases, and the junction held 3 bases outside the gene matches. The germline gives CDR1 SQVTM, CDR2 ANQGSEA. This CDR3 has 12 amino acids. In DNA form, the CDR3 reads TGCAGCGGGACTAGCGGGAACAACGAGCAGTACTTC. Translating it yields CSGTSGNNEQYF.

CDR3 residues: CASSQESTSGSGELFF. Here the CDR3 DNA reads TGCGCCAGCAGCCAAGAATCGACTAGCGGGAGCGGGGAGCTGTTTTTT. The rearrangement uses TRBV4-1 and TRBJ2-2; 12 bases fit TRBD2. The CDR3 has 16 amino acids. CDR1 and CDR2 from the germline V gene are MGHRA and YSYEKL. Trimming at V came to 0 bases and at J to 7 bases, leaving 3 bases not matched to a gene.

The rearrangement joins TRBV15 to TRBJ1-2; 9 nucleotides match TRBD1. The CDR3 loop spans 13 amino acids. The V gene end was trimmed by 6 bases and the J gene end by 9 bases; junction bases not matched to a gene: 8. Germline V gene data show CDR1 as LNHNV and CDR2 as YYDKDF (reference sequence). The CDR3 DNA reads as TGTGCCACCAGTCTCGGGGACAGGGAGCGCTACACCTTC. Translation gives CATSLGDRERYTF. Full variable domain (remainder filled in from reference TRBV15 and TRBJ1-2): DAMVIQNPRYQVTQFGKPVTLSCSQTLNHNVMYWYQQKSSQAPKLLFHYYDKDFNNEADTPDNFQSRRPNTSFCFLDIRSPGLGDTAMYLCATSLGDRERYTFGSGTRLTVV.